This T cell receptor (beta chain) was found in a study of cytomegalovirus exposure and HLA in healthy donors. Study summary: HLA-typed donors were the source of 80 million to 90 million unique TCRs, which an early data release held. Study outcomes and limitations: In a later analysis, the majority of CMV-associated beta chains seemingly showed HLA restriction. It was reported in a later analysis that an Asian-associated ancestry cluster showed fewer N-insertions than the 666-donor mean. The productive fraction for most TCR beta V segments was about 87% or about 30% in an earlier analysis.

Amplification used 60 Vbeta primers and 13 Jbeta primers. Produced via immunoSEQ multiplex PCR; TCRdb's table is partial and in-frame only. There are 150,000 to 200,000 clones in the sample; 65% to 90% occur only once, and 1.5% to 2% lies in the top ten. A word on this clone: What it binds is not known.

This CDR3 contains 14 residues. V shed 4 bases, J shed 7 bases, and the junction held 10 bases outside the gene matches. CDR1 SGDLS and CDR2 YYNGEE come from the germline V gene. The TCR comes from a human donor in good health. This sequence joins TRBV9 and TRBJ2-7; 8 bases fit TRBD1. Specimen: PBMCs. The chain's CDR3 is CASSQGAAAAEQYF. The CDR3 nucleotides are TGTGCCAGCAGCCAGGGGGCGGCGGCCGCGGAGCAGTACTTC.